The 6 T cell receptor beta chains below all came from one sample that was sequenced in a study of blood T cell repertoires in COVID-19. Using immunoSEQ multiplex PCR, the repertoire was profiled, and TCRdb retains in-frame clones only, with some absent. The sample lists tens of thousands of clones; 65% to 90% were seen once. The sequenced material came from peripheral blood. These receptors came from a woman aged 60-70 years with acute or convalescent COVID-19.

The gene calls are TRBV15 and TRBJ1-3; a weak D match, TRBD1 (5 bases). CDR1 is LNHNV, CDR2 YYDKDF, per germline (reference sequence). Trimming removed 0 bases at V and 3 bases at J, with 9 bases between. The CDR3 sequence is 15 residues long. CDR3 sequence (DNA): TGTGCCACCAGCAGAGATTACACAGGTGGAAACACCATATATTTT. Residues: CATSRDYTGGNTIYF.

This clone was observed once. J is TRBJ1-1 and V is TRBV11-2; D unclear. Germline loops: CDR1 SGHAT, CDR2 FQNNGV. This CDR3 spans 14 amino acids. V gave up 2 bases and J gave up 2 bases, with 9 bases separating them. The CDR3 protein is CASSLRTGNTEAFF. The CDR3 DNA is TGTGCCAGCAGCTTACGGACGGGAAACACTGAAGCTTTCTTT.

The chain links TRBV11-2 to TRBJ2-2; possibly TRBD1 for D (5 bases). Germline lookup yields CDR1 SGHAT and CDR2 FQNNGV. The CDR3 contains 15 residues. Trimming left V 1 base short and J 5 bases short, with 11 bases between. This CDR3 reads CASSLGQTQTGELFF. Written as DNA, the CDR3 is TGTGCCAGCAGCTTAGGACAGACTCAGACCGGGGAGCTGTTTTTT.

The chain recombines TRBV19 with TRBJ1-1; 7 bases map to TRBD1. The ends lost 4 bases at V and 0 bases at J; junction bases unmatched: 5. From germline, CDR1 is LNHDA and CDR2 SQIVND (reference sequence). CDR3 size: 15 residues. CDR3 coding DNA: TGTGCCAGTAGTACCGGGACAGCCATGAACACTGAAGCTTTCTTT. Its protein product is CASSTGTAMNTEAFF.

V gene TRBV4-2 combines with J gene TRBJ2-2, with 10 bases that match TRBD2. Losses at the gene ends were 4 bases for V and 1 base for J; bases not matched to a gene: 3. The CDR3 totals 16 residues. CDR1 and CDR2 (germline): LGHNA, YNFKEQ. The CDR3 nucleotides read TGTGCCAGCAGCCCCTGGACTAGCGGGAACACCGGGGAGCTGTTTTTT. Amino acid sequence: CASSPWTSGNTGELFF.

This clone was counted a single time. This chain connects TRBV5-1 to TRBJ2-7; a weak D match, TRBD1 (6 bases). Germline loops: CDR1 SGHRS, CDR2 YFSETQ. The CDR3 covers 15 residues. With 4 bases removed from V and 1 base from J, the gap between germline ends came to 15 bases. The CDR3 nucleotides read TGCGCCAGCAGCCTAACGACAGGCCCTTCCTACGAGCAGTACTTC. Its protein is CASSLTTGPSYEQYF.